Below are 27 T cell receptor beta chains sequenced from a single sample in a study of a mutant IDH1 vaccine in newly diagnosed glioma. The time point is: baseline, week 1 (first vaccination visit). Treatment described: pre-vaccination baseline after standard-of-care therapy. Clones were read by immunoSEQ multiplex PCR, and TCRdb kept only the in-frame ones, dropping some. The data contain nearly 15,000 clones, over 75% of them singletons. Sequences were derived from PBMCs, sampled from a glioma patient treated with radiotherapy, temozolomide or both. These receptors were collected from a woman aged 35 to 49 with glioma. Some clones in this sample may be carry-over from other donors' samples.

V is TRBV2 and J is TRBJ2-1, with 7 bases matching TRBD2. Germline values: CDR1 SNHLY, CDR2 FYNNEI. The CDR3 extends over 19 amino acids. With 2 bases clipped from V and 4 bases from J, the junction kept 17 bases outside the gene matches. Written as DNA, the CDR3 is TGTGCCAGCAGTGAATTTTATGGGGGAGCAGCGGGAAGGTACAATGAGCAGTTCTTC. Its protein product is CASSEFYGGAAGRYNEQFF.

The chain couples TRBV19 to TRBJ2-4, with D perhaps matching TRBD1 (6 bases). The CDR3 has 16 amino acids. The germline CDR1 and CDR2 sequences are LNHDA and SQIVND (reference sequence). Trimming took off 6 bases at V and 1 base at J, with 16 bases between the two ends. In nucleotides, the CDR3 is TGTGCCAGTAGAGACAGGCGTAGCTATGCCAAAAACATTCAGTACTTC. It specifies CASRDRRSYAKNIQYF.

This clone was seen more than once but under ten times. This chain uses TRBV4-1 with TRBJ1-4; D gene unclear. CDR1 and CDR2 from the germline V gene are MGHRA and YSYEKL. V shed 2 bases and J shed 7 bases, with 17 bases lying between them. This CDR3 contains 16 residues. The CDR3 spells CASSQTNSYAAEKLFF. For the CDR3, the DNA is TGCGCCAGCAGCCAAACCAACAGCTATGCTGCTGAAAAACTGTTTTTT.

The V call is TRBV5-1, the J call TRBJ2-1, with TRBD2 matching 8 bases. The germline V gene encodes CDR1 SGHRS and CDR2 YFSETQ. Losses at the gene ends were 2 bases for V and 4 bases for J; bases not matched to a gene: 2. This CDR3 contains 14 residues. For the CDR3, the DNA is TGCGCCAGCAGCTTAGCGGGGGCTTACAATGAGCAGTTCTTC. This sequence encodes CASSLAGAYNEQFF.

The rearrangement links TRBV2 to TRBJ2-3; 10 bases are a match to TRBD2. CDR1 is SNHLY and CDR2 is FYNNEI in the germline V gene. The CDR3 is 14 residues long. V was pared by 7 bases and J by 6 bases, with 7 bases of the junction left unmatched. The CDR3 loop is CASKSQAGGDTQYF. The CDR3, as DNA: TGTGCCAGCAAAAGCCAAGCGGGGGGGGATACGCAGTATTTT.

This clone was seen only once. V is TRBV28 and J is TRBJ2-7; 15 bases line up with TRBD2. In germline, CDR1 is MDHEN, CDR2 SYDVKM. This CDR3 comprises 16 residues. The junction had 11 bases not matched to a gene; V was cut back by 5 bases and J by 9 bases. The CDR3 sequence: CASSAEPGLAGGGQYF. The DNA of the CDR3 is TGTGCCAGCAGTGCCGAACCGGGACTAGCGGGAGGTGGGCAGTACTTC.

The V gene is TRBV4-1, the J gene TRBJ1-2, with D unresolved. This CDR3 is built from 13 residues. Germline V gene lookup returns CDR1 MGHRA and CDR2 YSYEKL. Trimming removed 4 bases from V and 4 bases from J, with 10 bases in between. CDR3 in DNA: TGCGCCAGCAGCCGACCCGGGGTCTATGGCTACACCTTC. It yields the protein CASSRPGVYGYTF.

V usage is TRBV30 and J usage is TRBJ1-1; D gene uncertain. The CDR3 spans 14 residues. V lost 2 bases and J lost 5, with 15 bases in between. Germline V gene data show CDR1 as GTSNPN and CDR2 as SVGIG (reference sequence). DNA for the CDR3: TGTGCCTGGAGTCCTCGCATAATTGGGACTGAAGCTTTCTTT. It encodes CAWSPRIIGTEAFF. Complete variable domain (other parts from reference TRBV30 and TRBJ1-1): SQTIHQWPATLVQPVGSPLSLECTVEGTSNPNLYWYRQAAGRGLQLLFYSVGIGQISSEVPQNLSASRPQDRQFILSSKKLLLSDSGFYLCAWSPRIIGTEAFFGQGTRLTVV.

This chain connects TRBV6-6 to TRBJ1-1, with unresolved D. V dropped 5 bases and J dropped 1 base, with 17 bases sitting between them. Germline V gene sequence: CDR1 MNHNY, CDR2 SVGAGI (reference sequence). CDR3 length: 16 amino acids. The CDR3 loop reads CASSPDPGGWNTEAFF. The CDR3 region has the DNA TGTGCCAGCAGTCCGGATCCTGGAGGATGGAACACTGAAGCTTTCTTT.

The chain has TRBV5-1 and TRBJ2-2; a weak D match, TRBD1 (6 bases). Trimming left V 1 base short and J 6 bases short, with 13 bases between. The length of the CDR3 is 15 residues. Germline V gene sequence: CDR1 SGHRS, CDR2 YFSETQ. The CDR3 sequence is CASSLWGQEPGELFF. The CDR3 DNA reads as TGCGCCAGCAGCTTGTGGGGGCAGGAGCCCGGGGAGCTGTTTTTT.

The CDR3 reads CASSYEAGPNQPQHF. The CDR3 DNA sequence: TGTGCCAGCAGTTACGAGGCAGGTCCGAATCAGCCCCAGCATTTT. This rearrangement joins TRBV6-5 to TRBJ1-5; D is uncertain. The V end was cut by 2 bases, the J end by 4 bases, with 12 bases between. From germline, CDR1 is MNHEY and CDR2 SVGAGI. This CDR3 comprises 15 residues.

The chain is built from TRBV7-9 and TRBJ1-5; D may be TRBD1 (5 bases). There are 14 residues in the CDR3. With 4 bases removed from V and 1 base from J, the gap between germline ends came to 8 bases. Per germline, CDR1 SEHNR and CDR2 FQNEAQ (reference sequence). The CDR3 reads CASSYRDSNQPQHF. CDR3 bases: TGTGCCAGCAGCTACCGGGACAGCAATCAGCCCCAGCATTTT.

This clone was seen once. The rearrangement joins TRBV11-3 to TRBJ2-2; the D is unclear. The CDR3 covers 13 residues. V lost 2 bases and J 7 bases, leaving 8 bases between the germline ends. CDR1 and CDR2 (germline): SGHNT, YENEEA. Here the CDR3 reads CASSLRFGGELFF. The DNA of the CDR3 is TGTGCCAGCAGCTTACGGTTTGGCGGGGAGCTGTTTTTT.

The CDR3 DNA reads as TGTGCCAGCAGCCAAGGGCTAGCGGGGTGGCATGAGCAGTTCTTC. Translated: CASSQGLAGWHEQFF. The chain couples TRBV4-2 to TRBJ2-1; 9 bases map to TRBD2. With 1 base clipped from V and 8 bases from J, the junction kept 6 bases outside the gene matches. This CDR3 is built from 15 residues. Looked up from germline, CDR1 is LGHNA and CDR2 is YNFKEQ.

The V gene is TRBV5-4, the J gene TRBJ2-7, with 7 bases fitting TRBD1. The CDR3 contains 14 residues. Looked up from germline, CDR1 is SGHNT and CDR2 is YYREEE (reference sequence). After removal of 3 bases from V and 2 bases from J, the junction contained 5 bases not matched to a gene. CDR3 sequence: CASSYPGTAYEQYF. The CDR3 coding sequence is TGTGCCAGCAGCTACCCCGGGACAGCCTACGAGCAGTACTTC.

The chain is built from TRBV18 and TRBJ2-7; 8 bases fit TRBD1. Germline lookup yields CDR1 KGHSH and CDR2 LQKENI. CDR3 length equals 15 residues. V gave up 3 bases and J gave up 2 bases; unmatched junction bases: 6. CDR3 protein: CASSPTAGQAYEQYF. The DNA for the CDR3 is TGTGCCAGCTCACCGACGGCGGGACAGGCCTACGAGCAGTACTTC.

The chain links TRBV7-2 to TRBJ1-6, with 8 bases lining up with TRBD1. Trimming cost V 4 bases and J 10 bases; bases outside gene matches: 12. CDR1 and CDR2 (germline): SGHTA, FQGNSA. The CDR3 runs 16 residues. For the CDR3, the DNA is TGTGCCAGCAGCTCCCGGACAGGGTTAGTAGGATCACCCCTCCACTTT. Its protein is CASSSRTGLVGSPLHF.

J is TRBJ1-5 and V is TRBV5-6, with D hard to call. V was shortened by 2 bases and J by 4 bases, with 7 bases between the two germline ends. The CDR3 contains 13 residues. Per the germline V gene, CDR1 is SGHDT and CDR2 is YYEEEE. DNA of the CDR3: TGTGCCAGCAGCTTTCCCCTTAATCAGCCCCAGCATTTT. This gives the protein CASSFPLNQPQHF.

Here the CDR3 DNA reads TGTGCCAGCAGTCCCCGTCTCTCGGGCTACACCTTC. Its translation: CASSPRLSGYTF. V gene TRBV28 combines with J gene TRBJ1-2; no reliable D call. Trimming shortened V by 5 bases and J by 8 bases, and 12 bases separated the two germline ends. The V gene's germline CDR1 is MDHEN and CDR2 SYDVKM. There are 12 residues in the CDR3.

This rearrangement joins TRBV30 to TRBJ2-1; a possible D gene is TRBD2 (6 bases). The V gene's germline CDR1 is GTSNPN and CDR2 SVGIG (reference sequence). V lost 4 bases to trimming and J lost 7 bases, with 11 bases between them. The CDR3 has 12 residues. For the CDR3, the DNA is TGTGCCTGGACCCTGGGAGGTAATGAGCAGTTCTTC. It specifies CAWTLGGNEQFF. The whole variable domain, filled in from reference TRBV30 and TRBJ2-1, reads SQTIHQWPATLVQPVGSPLSLECTVEGTSNPNLYWYRQAAGRGLQLLFYSVGIGQISSEVPQNLSASRPQDRQFILSSKKLLLSDSGFYLCAWTLGGNEQFFGPGTRLTVL.

The chain has TRBV27 and TRBJ2-7; 9 positions match TRBD1. Trimming cost V 5 bases and J 5 bases; bases outside gene matches: 10. This CDR3 region has 15 residues. Germline-derived CDR1 and CDR2 are MNHEY and SMNVEV (reference sequence). This CDR3 is CASSEPGTGIDEQYF. The CDR3 region has the DNA TGTGCCAGCAGTGAACCCGGGACAGGGATCGACGAGCAGTACTTC.

The CDR3 DNA reads TGCGCCAGCAGTACGGACAGGGGCCAGCCCCAGCATTTT. Its translation: CASSTDRGQPQHF. J is TRBJ1-5 and V is TRBV10-2; 9 bases match TRBD1. Germline V lookup: CDR1 WSHSY, CDR2 SAAADI. This CDR3 is 13 amino acids long. V was clipped by 5 bases and J by 7 bases; unmatched bases: 3.

V usage is TRBV5-1 and J usage is TRBJ2-2; 10 bases match TRBD2. The CDR3 sequence is 15 residues long. Germline CDR1 SGHRS, CDR2 YFSETQ. With V trimmed by 4 bases and J by 2 bases, 2 bases remained unmatched. The CDR3 sequence: CASSPSGRNTGELFF. CDR3 sequence (DNA): TGCGCCAGCAGCCCTAGCGGGAGAAACACCGGGGAGCTGTTTTTT.

This chain links TRBV7-9 with TRBJ2-1; TRBD2 agrees at 11 bases. This CDR3 comprises 16 residues. Germline V gives CDR1 SEHNR, CDR2 FQNEAQ (reference sequence). Trimming removed 5 bases from V and 1 base from J; junction bases left unmatched: 4. The CDR3, as DNA: TGTGCCAGCAGCATAGTAGCGGGAGGGTCCTACAATGAGCAGTTCTTC. As protein: CASSIVAGGSYNEQFF.

The chain joins TRBV9 to TRBJ2-2, with D unresolved. The CDR3 length is 14 residues. Germline V gene data show CDR1 as SGDLS and CDR2 as YYNGEE. The ends were cut back, 4 bases at V and 6 bases at J, with 13 bases in the middle. The CDR3 nucleotides are TGTGCCAGCAGCCCCCCCACCCCGTCCGGGGAGCTGTTTTTT. It is translated as CASSPPTPSGELFF.

The J gene is TRBJ2-1, the V gene TRBV28; 8 bases agree with TRBD2. The J segment lost 7 bases and the V segment lost 5 bases, leaving 10 bases of the junction unmatched. There are 15 residues in the CDR3. CDR1 MDHEN and CDR2 SYDVKM come from the germline V gene. The CDR3 coding sequence is TGTGCCAGCAGTGACCAGGGACTAGACCCTAATGAGCAGTTCTTC. This encodes CASSDQGLDPNEQFF.

The rearrangement uses TRBV1 and TRBJ2-1; the table's D call of TRBD2 was not tested on the DNA. TRBV1 is marked as a pseudogene. The CDR3 contains 15 residues. The chain's CDR3 is CTSSPGGRPYNEQFF. The CDR3 nucleotides are TGCACCAGCAGCCCCGGAGGGAGGCCCTACAATGAGCAGTTCTTC.